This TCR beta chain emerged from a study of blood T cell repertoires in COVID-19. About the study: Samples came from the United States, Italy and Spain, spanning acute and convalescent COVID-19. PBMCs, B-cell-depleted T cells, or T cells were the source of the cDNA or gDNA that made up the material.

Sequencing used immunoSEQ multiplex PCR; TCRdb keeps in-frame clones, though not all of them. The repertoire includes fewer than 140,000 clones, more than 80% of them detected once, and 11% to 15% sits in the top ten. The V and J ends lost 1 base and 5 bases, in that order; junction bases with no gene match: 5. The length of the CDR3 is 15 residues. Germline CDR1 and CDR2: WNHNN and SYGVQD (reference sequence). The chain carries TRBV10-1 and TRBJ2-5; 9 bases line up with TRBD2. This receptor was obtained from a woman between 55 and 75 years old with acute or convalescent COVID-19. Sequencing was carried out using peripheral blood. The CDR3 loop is CASSELASGKETQYF. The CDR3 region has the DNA TGCGCCAGCAGTGAGTTGGCTAGCGGGAAGGAGACCCAGTACTTC.